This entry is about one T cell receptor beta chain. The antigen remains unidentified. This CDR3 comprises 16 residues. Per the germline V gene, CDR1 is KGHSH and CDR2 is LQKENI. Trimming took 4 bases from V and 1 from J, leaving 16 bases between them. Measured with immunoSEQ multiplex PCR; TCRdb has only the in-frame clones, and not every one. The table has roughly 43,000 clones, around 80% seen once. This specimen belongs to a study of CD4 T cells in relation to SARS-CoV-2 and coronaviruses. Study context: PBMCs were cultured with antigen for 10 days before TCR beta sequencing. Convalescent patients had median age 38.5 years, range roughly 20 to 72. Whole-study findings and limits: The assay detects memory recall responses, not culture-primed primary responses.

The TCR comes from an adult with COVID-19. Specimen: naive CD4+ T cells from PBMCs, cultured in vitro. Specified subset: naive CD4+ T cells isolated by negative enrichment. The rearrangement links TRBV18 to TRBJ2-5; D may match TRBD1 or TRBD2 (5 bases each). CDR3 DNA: TGTGCCAGCTCACGCCGGCCCTCGGGGACCCAAGAGACCCAGTACTTC. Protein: CASSRRPSGTQETQYF.